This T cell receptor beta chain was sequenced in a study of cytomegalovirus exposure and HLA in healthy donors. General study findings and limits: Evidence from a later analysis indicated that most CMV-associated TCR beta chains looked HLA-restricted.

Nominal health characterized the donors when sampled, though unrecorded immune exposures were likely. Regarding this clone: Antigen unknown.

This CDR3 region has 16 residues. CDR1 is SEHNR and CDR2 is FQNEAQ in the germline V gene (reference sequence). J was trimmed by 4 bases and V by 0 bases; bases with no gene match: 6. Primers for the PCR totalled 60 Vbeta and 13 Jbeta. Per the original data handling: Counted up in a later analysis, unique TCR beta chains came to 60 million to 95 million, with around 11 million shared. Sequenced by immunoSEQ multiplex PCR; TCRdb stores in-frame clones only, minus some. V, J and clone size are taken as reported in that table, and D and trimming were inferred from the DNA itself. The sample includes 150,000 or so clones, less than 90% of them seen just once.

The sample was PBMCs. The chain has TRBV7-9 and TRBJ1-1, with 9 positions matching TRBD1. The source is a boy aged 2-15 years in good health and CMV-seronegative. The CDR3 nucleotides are TGTGCCAGCAGCTTAGCCCGGGGACAGGGACGCACTGAAGCTTTCTTT. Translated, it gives CASSLARGQGRTEAFF.